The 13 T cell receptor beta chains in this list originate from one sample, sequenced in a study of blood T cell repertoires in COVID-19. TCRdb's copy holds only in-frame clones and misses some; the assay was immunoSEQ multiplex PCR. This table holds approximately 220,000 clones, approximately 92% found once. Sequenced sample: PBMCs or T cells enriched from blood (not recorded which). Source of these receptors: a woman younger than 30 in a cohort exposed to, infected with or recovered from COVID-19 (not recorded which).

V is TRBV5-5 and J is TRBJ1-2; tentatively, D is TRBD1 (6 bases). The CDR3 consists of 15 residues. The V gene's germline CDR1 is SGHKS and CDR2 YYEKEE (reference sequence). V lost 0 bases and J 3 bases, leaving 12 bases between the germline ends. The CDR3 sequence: CASSLGNRDDYGYTF. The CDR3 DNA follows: TGTGCCAGCAGCTTGGGAAACAGGGATGACTATGGCTACACCTTC.

CDR3 DNA: TGCGCCAGCAGCTTTTCAGCGGCGGCGAACACTGAAGCTTTCTTT. Encoded protein: CASSFSAAANTEAFF. The V gene is TRBV5-1, the J gene TRBJ1-1; D is ambiguous. The ends were cut back, 2 bases at V and 1 base at J, with 12 bases in the middle. Germline CDR1 reads SGHRS; CDR2 reads YFSETQ. The CDR3 has 15 amino acids.

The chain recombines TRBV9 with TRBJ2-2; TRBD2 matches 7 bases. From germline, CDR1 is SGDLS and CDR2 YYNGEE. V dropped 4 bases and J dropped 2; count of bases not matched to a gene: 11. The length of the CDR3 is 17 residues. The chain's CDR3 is CASSPWGGGRNTGELFF. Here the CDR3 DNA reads TGTGCCAGCAGCCCCTGGGGCGGGGGACGAAACACCGGGGAGCTGTTTTTT.

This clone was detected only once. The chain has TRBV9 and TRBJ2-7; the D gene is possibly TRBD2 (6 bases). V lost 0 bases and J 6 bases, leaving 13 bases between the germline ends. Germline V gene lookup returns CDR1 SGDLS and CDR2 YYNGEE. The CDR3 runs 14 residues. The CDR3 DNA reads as TGTGCCAGCAGCGTAGGGAGACTAGTCGGCGAGCAGTACTTC. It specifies CASSVGRLVGEQYF.

In nucleotides, the CDR3 is TGTGCCAGCACTTCAGAGGGCTACAATGAGCAGTTCTTC. Translated: CASTSEGYNEQFF. This chain links TRBV12-3 or TRBV12-4 with TRBJ2-1, with D perhaps matching TRBD2 (5 bases). V dropped 7 bases and J dropped 3 bases, with 10 bases sitting between them. This CDR3 has 13 amino acids.

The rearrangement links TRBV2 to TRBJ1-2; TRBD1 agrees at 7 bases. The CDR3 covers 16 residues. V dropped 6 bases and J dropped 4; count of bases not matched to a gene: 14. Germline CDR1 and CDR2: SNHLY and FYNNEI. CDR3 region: CASRRGTELKAYGYTF. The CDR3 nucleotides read TGTGCCAGCAGGAGAGGGACAGAACTTAAGGCCTATGGCTACACCTTC.

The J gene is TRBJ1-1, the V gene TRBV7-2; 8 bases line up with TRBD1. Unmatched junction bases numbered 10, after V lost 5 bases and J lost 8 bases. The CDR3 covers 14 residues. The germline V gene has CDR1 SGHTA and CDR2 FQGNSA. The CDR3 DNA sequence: TGTGCCAGCAGCCGGGACAGGCCGTTCGGAGAAGCTTTCTTT. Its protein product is CASSRDRPFGEAFF. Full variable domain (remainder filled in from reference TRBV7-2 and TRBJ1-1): GAGVSQSPSNKVTEKGKDVELRCDPISGHTALYWYRQSLGQGLEFLIYFQGNSAPDKSGLPSDRFSAERTGGSVSTLTIQRTQQEDSAVYLCASSRDRPFGEAFFGQGTRLTVV.

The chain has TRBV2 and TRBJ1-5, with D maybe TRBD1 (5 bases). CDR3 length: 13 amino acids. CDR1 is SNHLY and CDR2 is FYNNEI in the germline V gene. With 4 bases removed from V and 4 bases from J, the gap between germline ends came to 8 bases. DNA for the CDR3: TGTGCCAGCAGTGCCAGGGCTAATCAGCCCCAGCATTTT. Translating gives CASSARANQPQHF.

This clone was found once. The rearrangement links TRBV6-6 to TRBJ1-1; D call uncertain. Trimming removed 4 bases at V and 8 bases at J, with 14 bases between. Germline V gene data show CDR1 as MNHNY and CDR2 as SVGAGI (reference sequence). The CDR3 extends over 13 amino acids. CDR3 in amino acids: CASSSTDGSEAFF. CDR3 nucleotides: TGTGCCAGCAGTTCCACGGACGGGAGCGAAGCTTTCTTT.

The CDR3 sequence is CASSLGTDRRLAFF. CDR3 coding DNA: TGCGCCAGCAGCTTAGGGACCGACAGGCGGCTGGCTTTCTTT. The chain carries TRBV5-1 and TRBJ1-1, with D possibly TRBD1 on 6 matching bases. This CDR3 has 14 residues. V lost 2 bases to trimming and J lost 11 bases, with 19 bases between them. Germline CDR1 and CDR2: SGHRS and YFSETQ.

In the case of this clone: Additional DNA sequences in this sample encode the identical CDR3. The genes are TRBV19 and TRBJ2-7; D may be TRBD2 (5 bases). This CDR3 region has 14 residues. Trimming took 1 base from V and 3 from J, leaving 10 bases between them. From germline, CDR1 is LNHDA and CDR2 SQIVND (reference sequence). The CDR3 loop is CASSIGLAGYEQYF. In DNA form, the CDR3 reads TGTGCCAGTAGTATAGGGCTAGCCGGCTACGAGCAGTACTTC. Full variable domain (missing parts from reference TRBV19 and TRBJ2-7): DGGITQSPKYLFRKEGQNVTLSCEQNLNHDAMYWYRQDPGQGLRLIYYSQIVNDFQKGDIAEGYSVSREKKESFPLTVTSAQKNPTAFYLCASSIGLAGYEQYFGPGTRLTVT.

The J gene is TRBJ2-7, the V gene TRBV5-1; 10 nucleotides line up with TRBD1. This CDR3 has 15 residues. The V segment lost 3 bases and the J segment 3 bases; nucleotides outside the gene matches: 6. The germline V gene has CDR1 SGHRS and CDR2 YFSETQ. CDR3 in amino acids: CASSSGTGEGYEQYF. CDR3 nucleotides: TGCGCCAGCAGCTCCGGGACAGGGGAAGGCTACGAGCAGTACTTC.

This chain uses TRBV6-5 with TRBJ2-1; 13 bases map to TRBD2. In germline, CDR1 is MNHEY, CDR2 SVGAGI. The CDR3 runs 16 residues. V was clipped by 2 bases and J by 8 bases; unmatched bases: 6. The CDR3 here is CASSYETSGGLDEQFF. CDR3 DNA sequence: TGTGCCAGCAGTTACGAGACTAGCGGGGGGTTGGATGAGCAGTTCTTC.